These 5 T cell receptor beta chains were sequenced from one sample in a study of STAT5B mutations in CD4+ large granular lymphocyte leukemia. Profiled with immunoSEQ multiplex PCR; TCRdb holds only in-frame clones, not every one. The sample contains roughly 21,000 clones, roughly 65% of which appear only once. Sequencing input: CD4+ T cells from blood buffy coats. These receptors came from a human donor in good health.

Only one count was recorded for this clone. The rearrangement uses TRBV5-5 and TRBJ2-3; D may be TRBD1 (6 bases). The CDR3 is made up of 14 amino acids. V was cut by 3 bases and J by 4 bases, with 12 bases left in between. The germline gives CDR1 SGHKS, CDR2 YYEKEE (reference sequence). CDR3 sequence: CASSWMGAADTQYF. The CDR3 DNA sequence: TGTGCCAGCAGCTGGATGGGGGCAGCAGATACGCAGTATTTT. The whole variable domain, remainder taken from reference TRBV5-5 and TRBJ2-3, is DAGVTQSPTHLIKTRGQQVTLRCSPISGHKSVSWYQQVLGQGPQFIFQYYEKEERGRGNFPDRFSARQFPNYSSELNVNALLLGDSALYLCASSWMGAADTQYFGPGTRLTVL.

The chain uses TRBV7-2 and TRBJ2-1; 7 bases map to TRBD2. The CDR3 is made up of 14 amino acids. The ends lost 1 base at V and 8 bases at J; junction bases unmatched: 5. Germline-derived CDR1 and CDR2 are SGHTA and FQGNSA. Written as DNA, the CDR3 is TGTGCCAGCAGCTTAGAGGGCGGGAGCGATGAGCAGTTCTTC. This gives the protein CASSLEGGSDEQFF. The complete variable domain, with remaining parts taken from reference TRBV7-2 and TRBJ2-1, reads GAGVSQSPSNKVTEKGKDVELRCDPISGHTALYWYRQSLGQGLEFLIYFQGNSAPDKSGLPSDRFSAERTGGSVSTLTIQRTQQEDSAVYLCASSLEGGSDEQFFGPGTRLTVL.

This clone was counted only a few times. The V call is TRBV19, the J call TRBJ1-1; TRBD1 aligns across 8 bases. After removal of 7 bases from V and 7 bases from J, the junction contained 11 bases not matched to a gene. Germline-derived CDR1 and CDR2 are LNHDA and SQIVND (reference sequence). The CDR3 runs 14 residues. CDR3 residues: CASILPGGAFEAFF. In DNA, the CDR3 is TGTGCCAGTATTCTCCCAGGGGGCGCCTTTGAAGCTTTCTTT.

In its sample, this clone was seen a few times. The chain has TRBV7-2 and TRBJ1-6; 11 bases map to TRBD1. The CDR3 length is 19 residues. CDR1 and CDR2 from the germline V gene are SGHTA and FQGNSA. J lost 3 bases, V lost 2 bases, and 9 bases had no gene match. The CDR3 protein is CASSLRGQGGPNYNSPLHF. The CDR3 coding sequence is TGTGCCAGCAGCTTAAGGGGACAGGGGGGCCCTAACTATAATTCACCCCTCCACTTT.

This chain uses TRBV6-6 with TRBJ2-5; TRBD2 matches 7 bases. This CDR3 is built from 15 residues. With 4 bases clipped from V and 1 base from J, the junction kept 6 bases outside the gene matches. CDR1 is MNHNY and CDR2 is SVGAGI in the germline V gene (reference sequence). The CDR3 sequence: CASSSWGGPQETQYF. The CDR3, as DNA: TGTGCCAGCAGTTCTTGGGGGGGACCCCAAGAGACCCAGTACTTC.